Given below is one T cell receptor beta chain in context. The data are from a study of cytomegalovirus exposure and HLA in healthy donors. Study as a whole: Later analysis reported that the 95 to 150 validation repertoires shared the platform of the approximately 670 first-cohort repertoires.

Per the germline V gene, CDR1 is MNHNS and CDR2 is SASEGT. Trimming left V 5 bases short and J 0 bases short, with 5 bases between. CDR3 length: 13 amino acids. The table came from immunoSEQ multiplex PCR; TCRdb's copy has only in-frame clones and leaves some out. The sample includes about 48,000 clones, about nine tenths of them seen just once. The sequence derives from a young woman in good health and CMV-seronegative. The chain uses TRBV6-1 and TRBJ2-1; no firm D call. The sequenced sample was PBMCs. CDR3 residues: CASSPNSYNEQFF. The DNA for the CDR3 is TGTGCCAGCAGTCCCAACTCCTACAATGAGCAGTTCTTC.